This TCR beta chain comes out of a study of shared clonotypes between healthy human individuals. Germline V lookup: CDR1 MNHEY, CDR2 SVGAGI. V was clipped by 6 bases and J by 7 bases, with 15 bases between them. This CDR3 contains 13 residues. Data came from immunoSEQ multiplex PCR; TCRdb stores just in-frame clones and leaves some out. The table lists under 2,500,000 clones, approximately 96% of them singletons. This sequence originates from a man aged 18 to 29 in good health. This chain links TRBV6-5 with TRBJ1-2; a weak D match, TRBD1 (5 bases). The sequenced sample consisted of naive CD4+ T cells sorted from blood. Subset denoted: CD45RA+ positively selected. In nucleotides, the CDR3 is TGTGCCAGCAGCTTTATCACAGGATCTGGCTACACCTTC. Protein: CASSFITGSGYTF.